The 9 T cell receptor beta chains below were found in one sample sequenced in a study of CD8+CD57+ T cells in acquired aplastic anemia. Only patients with CD8+CD57+ cell expansion on flow cytometry were chosen for sequencing. Profiling of TCR beta VDJ combinations and CDR3 sequences used genomic DNA as template. TCRdb ran MiXCR on the reads and lists one entry per CDR3 protein. The data contain about 270,000 distinct CDR3 sequences, 82% of them singletons. Sequencing was done on a sample of sorted CD4+, CD8+, or CD8+CD57+ T cells (not recorded which) from PBMCs. Source of these receptors: a human donor with aplastic anemia.

The rearrangement joins TRBV7-8 to TRBJ2-7; TRBD2 is a possible D gene (7 bases). Germline V lookup: CDR1 SGHVS, CDR2 FQNEAQ. The CDR3 extends over 15 amino acids. Trimming pared 6 bases from V and 6 bases from J, leaving 21 bases between. CDR3 bases: TGTGCCAGCAGTCTAGGTCGAGGGGGGGCCCCCGAGCAGTACGTC. It translates to CASSLGRGGAPEQYV.

About this clonotype: A junction boundary mismatches the germline segment, possibly from a read error. V is TRBV9 and J is TRBJ1-2; no firm D call. The CDR3 runs to 15 residues. Germline CDR1 reads SGDLS; CDR2 reads YYNGEE. The chain's CDR3 is CARSDYSINTEAYTF. CDR3 DNA: TGCGCCAGAAGCGATTACAGCATCAACACTGAAGCTTACACCTTC.

With respect to this clonotype: Without the conserved terminal phenylalanine or tryptophan, this CDR3 likely stems from a read error. The limits of the CDR3 on the DNA are not certain, so only TCRdb's listed CDR3 is given. The chain carries TRBV20-1 and TRBJ1-1; the D call of TRBD1 is as the table states it, not checked on the DNA. 9 amino acids form the CDR3, both terminal residues included. CDR1 and CDR2 from the germline V gene are DFQATT and SNEGSKA (reference sequence). The CDR3 is CSASGGSDT.

This chain connects TRBV20-1 to TRBJ1-5; 9 bases match TRBD1. With V trimmed by 6 bases and J by 8 bases, 11 bases remained unmatched. The CDR3 has 14 amino acids. Per germline, CDR1 DFQATT and CDR2 SNEGSKA (reference sequence). For the CDR3, the DNA is TGCAGTGCATTGGGACAGGGTGAAAACAAGCCCCAGCATTTT. Translation gives CSALGQGENKPQHF.

The chain couples TRBV9 to TRBJ2-7; D call uncertain. The CDR3 consists of 13 residues. Germline V lookup: CDR1 SGDLS, CDR2 YYNGEE. V lost 0 bases to trimming and J lost 7 bases, with 11 bases between them. The CDR3 region has the DNA TGTGCCAGCAGCGTAGCAGGTCGTACGGAGCAGTACTTC. Protein sequence: CASSVAGRTEQYF.

This clonotype was counted many times. This rearrangement joins TRBV7-8 to TRBJ2-6; TRBD2 is a possible D gene (6 bases). The CDR3 extends over 16 amino acids. Germline assignment: CDR1 SGHVS and CDR2 FQNEAQ. The ends were cut back, 0 bases at V and 14 bases at J, with 20 bases in the middle. The chain's CDR3 is CASSLAGGPDTQFLTF. In DNA form, the CDR3 reads TGTGCCAGCAGCTTAGCGGGAGGTCCCGATACGCAGTTCCTGACTTTC.

The CDR3 spells CASRGLVNTDTQYF. CDR3 nucleotides: TGTGCCAGCAGGGGCCTTGTCAACACAGATACGCAGTATTTT. The V gene is TRBV25-1, the J gene TRBJ2-3; D is ambiguous. The CDR3 consists of 14 residues. V dropped 6 bases and J dropped 2 bases, with 12 bases sitting between them. In germline, CDR1 is MGHDK, CDR2 SYGVNS.

This clonotype was detected once. The junction departs from the called germline gene at one end, perhaps through a read error. V usage is TRBV7-9 and J usage is TRBJ2-5, with 7 bases identical to TRBD2. CDR1 and CDR2 (germline): SEHNR, FQNEAQ (reference sequence). The CDR3 is made up of 14 amino acids. This CDR3 reads CATSLAGRPETQYF. In DNA form, the CDR3 reads TGTGCCACCAGCTTAGCGGGTCGTCCCGAGACGCAGTATTTC.

Of note for this clonotype: A read error may account for a junction end that differs from germline. This chain connects TRBV7-3 to TRBJ2-3, with D perhaps matching TRBD2 (6 bases). This CDR3 region has 14 residues. CDR1 SGHTA and CDR2 FQGTGA come from the germline V gene. The CDR3: CASSSSGTGVAENF. For the CDR3, the DNA is TGTGCCAGCAGCTCGTCCGGGACTGGGGTCGCGGAGAATTTT. Full variable domain (missing parts from reference TRBV7-3 and TRBJ2-3): GAGVSQTPSNKVTEKGKYVELRCDPISGHTALYWYRQSLGQGPEFLIYFQGTGAADDSGLPNDRFFAVRPEGSVSTLKIQRTERGDSAVYLCASSSSGTGVAENFGPGTRLTVL.